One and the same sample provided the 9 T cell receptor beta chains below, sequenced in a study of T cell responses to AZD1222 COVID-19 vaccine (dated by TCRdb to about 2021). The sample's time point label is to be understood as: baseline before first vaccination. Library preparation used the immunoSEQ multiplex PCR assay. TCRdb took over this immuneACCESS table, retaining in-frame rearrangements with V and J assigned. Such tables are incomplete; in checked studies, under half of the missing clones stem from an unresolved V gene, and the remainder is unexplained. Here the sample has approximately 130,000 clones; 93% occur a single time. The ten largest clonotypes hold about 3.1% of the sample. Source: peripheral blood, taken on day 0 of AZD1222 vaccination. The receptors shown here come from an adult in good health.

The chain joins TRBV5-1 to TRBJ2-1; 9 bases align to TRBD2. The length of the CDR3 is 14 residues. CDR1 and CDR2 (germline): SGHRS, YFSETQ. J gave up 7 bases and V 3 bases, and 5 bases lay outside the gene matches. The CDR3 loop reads CASSSGLAVNEQFF. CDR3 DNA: TGCGCCAGCAGCTCGGGACTAGCTGTGAATGAGCAGTTCTTC.

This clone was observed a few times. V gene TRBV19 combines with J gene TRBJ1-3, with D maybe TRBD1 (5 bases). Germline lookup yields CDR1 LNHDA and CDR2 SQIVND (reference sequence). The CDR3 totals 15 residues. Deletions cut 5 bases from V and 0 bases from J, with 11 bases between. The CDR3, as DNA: TGTGCCAGTAGTGACAGCTCCTCCTCTGGAAACACCATATATTTT. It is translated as CASSDSSSSGNTIYF.

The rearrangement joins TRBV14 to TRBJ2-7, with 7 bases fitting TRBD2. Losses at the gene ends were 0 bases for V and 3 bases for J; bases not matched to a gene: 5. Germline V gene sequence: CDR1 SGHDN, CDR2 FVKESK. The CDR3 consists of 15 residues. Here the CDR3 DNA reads TGTGCCAGCAGCCAAGATGGGGAGGGAGGCTACGAGCAGTACTTC. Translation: CASSQDGEGGYEQYF. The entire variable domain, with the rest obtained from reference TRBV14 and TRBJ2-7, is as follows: EAGVTQFPSHSVIEKGQTVTLRCDPISGHDNLYWYRRVMGKEIKFLLHFVKESKQDESGMPNNRFLAERTGGTYSTLKVQPAELEDSGVYFCASSQDGEGGYEQYFGPGTRLTVT.

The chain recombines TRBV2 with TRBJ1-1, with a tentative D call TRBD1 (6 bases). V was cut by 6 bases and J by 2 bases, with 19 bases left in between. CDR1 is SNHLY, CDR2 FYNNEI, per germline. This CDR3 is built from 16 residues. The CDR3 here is CASRDLKGTQNTEAFF. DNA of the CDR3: TGTGCCAGCAGGGATCTTAAAGGGACACAAAACACTGAAGCTTTCTTT.

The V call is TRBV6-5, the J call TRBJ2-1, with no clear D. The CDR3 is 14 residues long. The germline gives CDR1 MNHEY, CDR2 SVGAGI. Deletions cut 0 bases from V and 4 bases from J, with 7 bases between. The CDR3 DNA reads TGTGCCAGCAGTTACTCAGAATTTTACAATGAGCAGTTCTTC. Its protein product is CASSYSEFYNEQFF.

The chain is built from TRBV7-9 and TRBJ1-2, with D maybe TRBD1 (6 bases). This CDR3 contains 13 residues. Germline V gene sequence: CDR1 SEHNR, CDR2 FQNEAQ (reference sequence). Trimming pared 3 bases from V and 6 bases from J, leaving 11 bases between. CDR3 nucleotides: TGTGCCAGCAGCTTTCACCAGGGGAATGGCTACACCTTC. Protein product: CASSFHQGNGYTF.

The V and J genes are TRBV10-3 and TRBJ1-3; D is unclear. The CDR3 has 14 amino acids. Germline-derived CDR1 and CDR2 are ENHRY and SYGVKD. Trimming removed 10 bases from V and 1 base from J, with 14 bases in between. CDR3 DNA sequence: TGTGCCACCTGGACTGACTTATCTGGAAACACCATATATTTT. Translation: CATWTDLSGNTIYF.

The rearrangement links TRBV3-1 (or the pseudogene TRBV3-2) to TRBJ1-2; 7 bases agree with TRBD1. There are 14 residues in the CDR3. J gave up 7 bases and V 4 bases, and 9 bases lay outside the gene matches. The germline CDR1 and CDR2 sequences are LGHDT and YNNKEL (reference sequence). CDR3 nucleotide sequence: TGTGCCAGCAGCCCCCGGACAGGTAAAAGTGGCTACACCTTC. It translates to CASSPRTGKSGYTF.

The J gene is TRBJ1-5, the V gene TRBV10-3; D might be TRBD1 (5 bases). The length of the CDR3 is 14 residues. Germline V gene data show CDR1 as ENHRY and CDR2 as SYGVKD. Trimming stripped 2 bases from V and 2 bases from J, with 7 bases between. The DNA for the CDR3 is TGTGCCATCAGTGAGGGGGCGGGCAATCAGCCCCAGCATTTT. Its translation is CAISEGAGNQPQHF.